Presented here are 26 T cell receptor beta chains from one specimen sequenced in a study of chemoradiotherapy in HPV16-positive cancers. Clones were sequenced by immunoSEQ multiplex PCR, and TCRdb holds only the in-frame ones, with some missing. The table includes about 5,000 clones, 79% detected once. This specimen consisted of tumor tissue, obtained from a patient who underwent chemoradiotherapy. The receptors derive from a human donor with HPV-associated anogenital cancer.

The chain links TRBV7-9 to TRBJ2-1, with 12 positions matching TRBD2. The CDR3 is made up of 15 amino acids. Germline CDR1 SEHNR, CDR2 FQNEAQ (reference sequence). Unmatched junction bases numbered 6, after V lost 4 bases and J lost 8 bases. The CDR3, as DNA: TGTGCCAGCAGCTCGACTAGCGGGAGTGGGGATGAGCAGTTCTTC. It translates to CASSSTSGSGDEQFF.

This chain joins TRBV7-9 and TRBJ2-1, with D hard to call. CDR1 is SEHNR, CDR2 FQNEAQ, per germline (reference sequence). Trimming took off 5 bases at V and 3 bases at J, with 5 bases between the two ends. CDR3 length: 12 residues. Here the CDR3 DNA reads TGTGCCAGCAGCCCATACTACAATGAGCAGTTCTTC. This encodes CASSPYYNEQFF.

This clone was picked up one time. V usage is TRBV27 and J usage is TRBJ1-1; maybe TRBD1 (5 bases). The V end lost 5 bases, the J end lost 8 bases, and 15 bases lay between the germline ends. Per germline, CDR1 MNHEY and CDR2 SMNVEV (reference sequence). This CDR3 is built from 13 residues. The CDR3: CASSLVGGVEAFF. The CDR3 DNA reads as TGTGCCAGCAGTCTCGTGGGGGGGGTGGAAGCTTTCTTT.

DNA for the CDR3: TGTGCCAGCAGCTTAGAGGGGGTAGCGGAAAACACAGATACGCAGTATTTT. Its translation is CASSLEGVAENTDTQYF. The chain is built from TRBV11-2 and TRBJ2-3; D perhaps matches TRBD2 (6 bases). CDR1 is SGHAT, CDR2 FQNNGV, per germline. This CDR3 region has 17 residues. V lost 0 bases and J lost 2, with 15 bases in between.

The chain is built from TRBV7-2 and TRBJ2-5; 8 nucleotides align to TRBD2. V was clipped by 4 bases and J by 5 bases; unmatched bases: 3. The CDR3 totals 13 residues. Germline CDR1 reads SGHTA; CDR2 reads FQGNSA. Written as DNA, the CDR3 is TGTGCCAGCAGCTCGGGGGGGGTGGAGACCCAGTACTTC. Its translation: CASSSGGVETQYF.

This clone was recorded a few times. The chain links TRBV4-2 to TRBJ1-1; perhaps TRBD1 as D (6 bases). The CDR3 covers 17 residues. Deletions cut 4 bases from V and 1 base from J, with 19 bases between. Per germline, CDR1 LGHNA and CDR2 YNFKEQ. The CDR3 bases are TGTGCCAGCAGCCGACAGAACAGGGTTACCGGGAACACTGAAGCTTTCTTT. It codes for CASSRQNRVTGNTEAFF.

V usage is TRBV2 and J usage is TRBJ2-4; D not certain. The CDR3 is 12 amino acids. V was pared by 5 bases and J by 8 bases, with 10 bases between. Looked up from germline, CDR1 is SNHLY and CDR2 is FYNNEI. CDR3 residues: CASSLNRDIQYF. Written as DNA, the CDR3 is TGTGCCAGCAGTTTAAATAGAGACATTCAGTACTTC.

The gene calls are TRBV5-4 and TRBJ2-1, with TRBD2 identical over 7 bases. The CDR3 contains 17 residues. After removal of 0 bases from V and 7 bases from J, the junction contained 13 bases not matched to a gene. Germline CDR1 reads SGHNT; CDR2 reads YYREEE (reference sequence). Here the CDR3 reads CASSLGPGRVGGNEQFF. The CDR3 coding sequence is TGTGCCAGCAGCTTGGGCCCAGGGCGAGTGGGGGGGAATGAGCAGTTCTTC.

This clone has more than one count but fewer than ten. The chain couples TRBV7-2 to TRBJ1-5; TRBD1 agrees at 7 bases. J gave up 4 bases and V 5 bases, and 2 bases lay outside the gene matches. The germline CDR1 and CDR2 sequences are SGHTA and FQGNSA. The CDR3 contains 13 residues. The CDR3 spells CASSTQGNQPQHF. The CDR3 DNA reads as TGTGCCAGCAGCACACAGGGGAATCAGCCCCAGCATTTT.

The chain uses TRBV29-1 and TRBJ2-3, with 9 bases lining up with TRBD1. Germline V CDR1 and CDR2: SQVTM, ANQGSEA. The CDR3 covers 14 residues. V dropped 4 bases and J dropped 5; count of bases not matched to a gene: 7. CDR3 DNA sequence: TGCAGCGTTGGACAGGGGGTAACTAGAGATACGCAGTATTTT. Its protein is CSVGQGVTRDTQYF.

The rearrangement joins TRBV4-3 to TRBJ1-1, with D possibly TRBD1 on 6 matching bases. This CDR3 has 17 residues. The V end was cut by 2 bases, the J end by 5 bases, with 21 bases between. The germline V gene has CDR1 LGHNA and CDR2 YSLEER. Written as DNA, the CDR3 is TGCGCCAGCAGCCAAAGAAATACAGGGAGGGTAAAAACTGAAGCTTTCTTT. Residues: CASSQRNTGRVKTEAFF.

The V call is TRBV5-4, the J call TRBJ2-7; TRBD1 agrees at 7 bases. CDR1 and CDR2 from the germline V gene are SGHNT and YYREEE (reference sequence). The junction had 15 bases not matched to a gene; V was cut back by 5 bases and J by 7 bases. The CDR3 totals 15 residues. Here the CDR3 reads CASSLTGEGVKEQYF. The CDR3, as DNA: TGTGCCAGCAGTCTCACAGGGGAAGGGGTAAAAGAGCAGTACTTC.

This sequence joins TRBV14 and TRBJ1-4; no clear D. V was shortened by 4 bases and J by 5 bases, with 8 bases between the two germline ends. This CDR3 comprises 13 residues. Germline-derived CDR1 and CDR2 are SGHDN and FVKESK. The CDR3 protein is CASSRSQNEKLFF. The CDR3 DNA reads TGTGCCAGCAGCCGTTCCCAAAATGAAAAACTGTTTTTT.

This clone was observed a handful of times. The V call is TRBV5-5, the J call TRBJ2-7; weak D call: TRBD2 (6 bases). Per germline, CDR1 SGHKS and CDR2 YYEKEE (reference sequence). The CDR3 is made up of 15 amino acids. Deletions cut 0 bases from V and 1 base from J, with 11 bases between. The CDR3 coding sequence is TGTGCCAGCAGCTTGGAGCCGGGGAGGTCCTACGAGCAGTACTTC. Amino acid sequence: CASSLEPGRSYEQYF.

The chain links TRBV14 to TRBJ2-3, with TRBD2 as a possible D gene (6 bases). The V and J ends lost 6 bases and 2 bases respectively, with 9 bases between them. Germline V CDR1 and CDR2: SGHDN, FVKESK. The CDR3 is made up of 13 amino acids. Written as DNA, the CDR3 is TGTGCCAGCAGGGGCGGGGTCACAGATACGCAGTATTTT. Its translation is CASRGGVTDTQYF.

The chain recombines TRBV19 with TRBJ2-7, with TRBD1 matching 8 bases. Germline assignment: CDR1 LNHDA and CDR2 SQIVND (reference sequence). This CDR3 is 14 amino acids long. J was trimmed by 3 bases and V by 9 bases; bases with no gene match: 10. The CDR3 is CASRNSGGFYEQYF. CDR3 in DNA: TGTGCCAGCCGAAATTCAGGGGGCTTCTACGAGCAGTACTTC.

The rearrangement links TRBV4-3 to TRBJ2-5, with D unresolved. V lost 2 bases and J lost 7, with 11 bases in between. Germline CDR1 reads LGHNA; CDR2 reads YSLEER. CDR3 size: 13 residues. CDR3 DNA sequence: TGCGCCAGCAGCCAACTAATTCGCGGGACCCAGTACTTC. Translated, it gives CASSQLIRGTQYF.

The chain carries TRBV6-5 and TRBJ2-7, with D tentatively TRBD2 (5 bases). The ends were cut back, 6 bases at V and 5 bases at J, with 14 bases in the middle. This CDR3 has 13 residues. CDR1 is MNHEY, CDR2 SVGAGI, per germline. CDR3 in DNA: TGTGCCAGCAGCGAGGGCCCGTTCAACGAGCAGTACTTC. Translation: CASSEGPFNEQYF.

V gene TRBV18 combines with J gene TRBJ2-5; weak D call: TRBD2 (6 bases). Germline lookup yields CDR1 KGHSH and CDR2 LQKENI. This CDR3 has 14 amino acids. Trimming pared 6 bases from V and 1 base from J, leaving 12 bases between. CDR3 DNA sequence: TGTGCCAGCTCGCCCAAGACTAGCCAAGAGACCCAGTACTTC. This sequence encodes CASSPKTSQETQYF.

This rearrangement joins TRBV7-8 to TRBJ1-6, with D hard to call. The CDR3 contains 15 residues. V gave up 1 base and J gave up 12 bases, with 16 bases separating them. Germline CDR1 SGHVS, CDR2 FQNEAQ. CDR3 amino acids: CASSLDLGFSIPLHF. In nucleotides, the CDR3 is TGTGCCAGCAGCTTAGACCTCGGATTCTCGATACCCCTCCACTTT.

The chain couples TRBV5-4 to TRBJ2-2, with D maybe TRBD2 (7 bases). With 5 bases removed from V and 3 bases from J, the gap between germline ends came to 17 bases. The CDR3 consists of 16 residues. In germline, CDR1 is SGHNT, CDR2 YYREEE (reference sequence). CDR3 loop: CASSNRGRGYTGELFF. The CDR3 nucleotides read TGTGCCAGCAGTAACCGGGGGCGGGGGTACACCGGGGAGCTGTTTTTT. The whole variable domain, remainder taken from reference TRBV5-4 and TRBJ2-2, is ETGVTQSPTHLIKTRGQQVTLRCSSQSGHNTVSWYQQALGQGPQFIFQYYREEENGRGNFPPRFSGLQFPNYSSELNVNALELDDSALYLCASSNRGRGYTGELFFGEGSRLTVL.

The chain combines TRBV7-6 with TRBJ1-1; D is undetermined. V gave up 2 bases and J gave up 6 bases, with 16 bases separating them. CDR3 size: 15 residues. Germline V gene lookup returns CDR1 SGHVS and CDR2 FNYEAQ. This chain's CDR3 is CASSLNPDGYPEAFF. CDR3 nucleotides: TGTGCCAGCAGCTTAAACCCGGACGGATACCCTGAAGCTTTCTTT. Looking up the rest from reference TRBV7-6 and TRBJ1-1 gives the full variable domain: GAGVSQSPRYKVTKRGQDVALRCDPISGHVSLYWYRQALGQGPEFLTYFNYEAQQDKSGLPNDRFSAERPEGSISTLTIQRTEQRDSAMYRCASSLNPDGYPEAFFGQGTRLTVV.

The rearrangement uses TRBV5-1 and TRBJ1-1, with 10 nucleotides matching TRBD1. From germline, CDR1 is SGHRS and CDR2 YFSETQ. Trimming took 0 bases from V and 1 from J; bases not matched to a gene: 6. The CDR3 extends over 17 amino acids. The CDR3 DNA follows: TGCGCCAGCAGCTTGGCCAAGACAGGGGGCCAGAACACTGAAGCTTTCTTT. It yields the protein CASSLAKTGGQNTEAFF.

The chain joins TRBV5-4 to TRBJ2-2; 14 nucleotides match TRBD2. Per the germline V gene, CDR1 is SGHNT and CDR2 is YYREEE (reference sequence). J lost 0 bases, V lost 6 bases, and 4 bases had no gene match. The CDR3 spans 17 residues. CDR3 DNA: TGTGCCAGCATGACTAGCGGGGGGGCCCCGAACACCGGGGAGCTGTTTTTT. Amino acid sequence: CASMTSGGAPNTGELFF.

This clone was seen a few times. The chain combines TRBV6-5 with TRBJ2-1; 7 nucleotides agree with TRBD1. CDR3 length: 15 residues. V shed 2 bases and J 6 bases; nucleotides not matched to a gene: 7. In germline, CDR1 is MNHEY, CDR2 SVGAGI. The CDR3, as DNA: TGTGCCAGCAGTTACCCGGGACAGCAAGGCAATGAGCAGTTCTTC. Translation: CASSYPGQQGNEQFF.

The chain links TRBV7-2 to TRBJ2-5; possible D gene TRBD2, 7 bases. V was clipped by 5 bases and J by 5 bases, with 15 bases between them. The CDR3 totals 14 residues. From germline, CDR1 is SGHTA and CDR2 FQGNSA. The CDR3 is CASSRGGPRETQYF. DNA of the CDR3: TGTGCCAGCAGCCGCGGGGGCCCAAGGGAGACCCAGTACTTC.